This T cell receptor beta chain emerged from a study of T cell responses to AZD1222 COVID-19 vaccine. Using immunoSEQ multiplex PCR, the repertoire was profiled, and TCRdb retains in-frame clones only, with some absent. The top ten clones hold 13% of a sample with approximately 110,000 clones, 88% of them seen once. This receptor was taken from an adult in good health. This specimen was peripheral blood, taken on day 0 of MenACWY control vaccination.

In nucleotides, the CDR3 is TGTGCCAGCAGCGACACCTATGGCTACACCTTC. Amino acids: CASSDTYGYTF. V gene TRBV9 combines with J gene TRBJ1-2; D is unresolved. The CDR3 totals 11 residues. V dropped 3 bases and J dropped 4 bases, with 4 bases sitting between them. The germline V gene encodes CDR1 SGDLS and CDR2 YYNGEE.